What follows are 8 T cell receptor beta chains derived from one specimen sequenced in a study of TIL therapy for anti-PD-1-resistant metastatic lung cancer. Sample time point: pre-treatment sample, taken before nivolumab and TIL therapy. The tumor samples were excised metastases, mostly pleural nodules or supraclavicular lymph nodes. The libraries were made with immunoSEQ v3. The data were produced by immunoSEQ multiplex PCR, yet TCRdb's version contains in-frame clones alone and is incomplete. The sample comprises 95,000 or so clones, 65% of which are singletons, and roughly 9.8% rests with the top ten. The sample here was tumor tissue, taken at baseline. These receptors all stem from a person aged 25 to 85 with non-small cell lung cancer.

The CDR3 DNA reads as TGCGCCAGCAGCTTGGAAGGGACGACGAACACCGGGGAGCTGTTTTTT. Protein: CASSLEGTTNTGELFF. The rearrangement uses TRBV5-1 and TRBJ2-2, with D possibly being TRBD1 or TRBD2 (5 bases each). V lost 0 bases, J lost 0 bases, and 9 bases lay in between. The germline V gene has CDR1 SGHRS and CDR2 YFSETQ. The CDR3 is made up of 16 amino acids. The full variable domain, completed using reference TRBV5-1 and TRBJ2-2, is KAGVTQTPRYLIKTRGQQVTLSCSPISGHRSVSWYQQTPGQGLQFLFEYFSETQRNKGNFPGRFSGRQFSNSRSEMNVSTLELGDSALYLCASSLEGTTNTGELFFGEGSRLTVL.

The genes are TRBV6-2 or TRBV6-3 and TRBJ1-5, with TRBD1 matching over 8 bases. The CDR3 has 17 residues. Germline V gene sequence: CDR1 MNHEY, CDR2 SVGEGT. V was clipped by 6 bases and J by 2 bases; unmatched bases: 12. In DNA, the CDR3 is TGTGCCAGCAGATACCGGACAGGGCTTATAGGCAATCAGCCCCAGCATTTT. It is translated as CASRYRTGLIGNQPQHF.

The rearrangement uses TRBV24-1 and TRBJ2-5; D is possibly TRBD1 (5 bases). V was trimmed by 0 bases and J by 5 bases, leaving 15 bases between them. CDR1 KGHDR and CDR2 SFDVKD come from the germline V gene. The CDR3 is made up of 16 amino acids. The CDR3 coding sequence is TGTGCCACCAGTGATTTGCAAACAGGCGCAAAGGAGACCCAGTACTTC. It codes for CATSDLQTGAKETQYF.

This sequence joins TRBV7-8 and TRBJ1-5; the D gene is possibly TRBD1 (5 bases). This CDR3 comprises 13 residues. The germline CDR1 and CDR2 sequences are SGHVS and FQNEAQ. V lost 4 bases and J 7 bases, leaving 11 bases between the germline ends. This CDR3 reads CASSWGPAQPQHF. The CDR3 DNA reads as TGTGCCAGCAGCTGGGGCCCTGCACAGCCCCAGCATTTT.

This clone appeared a single time. This sequence joins TRBV10-2 and TRBJ2-5, with 12 bases that match TRBD2. V lost 2 bases and J lost 7; bases outside the gene matches: 11. The CDR3 is 17 residues long. Germline V gene data show CDR1 as WSHSY and CDR2 as SAAADI. CDR3: CASSETLGLAGSGTQYF. In DNA, the CDR3 is TGCGCCAGCAGTGAGACCTTGGGACTAGCGGGCTCAGGGACCCAGTACTTC.

The genes are TRBV5-8 and TRBJ1-5, with a possible D match to TRBD1 (6 bases). Germline V gives CDR1 SGHTS, CDR2 YDEGEE. The CDR3 loop spans 15 amino acids. Deletions cut 4 bases from V and 5 bases from J, with 16 bases between. CDR3 bases: TGTGCCAGCAGCCCAGGACAGTGGCGTGATCAGCCCCAGCATTTT. Protein product: CASSPGQWRDQPQHF.

The DNA of the CDR3 is TGTGCCAGTAGTACAAATAGCGGAACAGATACGCAGTATTTT. It yields the protein CASSTNSGTDTQYF. The V gene is TRBV19, the J gene TRBJ2-3; D is possibly TRBD2 (6 bases). V lost 4 bases, J lost 3 bases, and 11 bases lay in between. Germline CDR1 LNHDA, CDR2 SQIVND (reference sequence). The CDR3 consists of 14 residues. The variable domain in full, with the rest retrieved from reference TRBV19 and TRBJ2-3, is DGGITQSPKYLFRKEGQNVTLSCEQNLNHDAMYWYRQDPGQGLRLIYYSQIVNDFQKGDIAEGYSVSREKKESFPLTVTSAQKNPTAFYLCASSTNSGTDTQYFGPGTRLTVL.

The rearrangement links TRBV2 to TRBJ2-1; D is unresolved. This CDR3 region has 11 residues. Trimming left V 4 bases short and J 9 bases short, with 7 bases between. CDR1 SNHLY and CDR2 FYNNEI come from the germline V gene. The CDR3 DNA follows: TGTGCCAGCAGTGGTGACCTTGAGCAGTTCTTC. Amino acid sequence: CASSGDLEQFF.